Listed below are T cell receptor beta chains from one sample, sequenced in a study of OX40 agonist ivuxolimab in advanced cancers. TCRdb keeps only in-frame clones here, not all; method: immunoSEQ multiplex PCR. The sample has roughly 50,000 clones, 80% to 90% seen once; the top ten hold about 1.4%. The sample here was CD4+ or CD8+ T cells sorted from blood, taken in a trial of the OX40 agonist ivuxolimab. Receptors originate from an adult with an advanced solid tumor such as melanoma, head and neck, liver or kidney cancer. Both conserved end residues are part of each CDR3. D genes are given only for firm matches. Clone size is given for some rows only: seen once, a few or many times, or a class if the clone is expanded.

>-|TRBV6-1|TRBD1|TRBJ2-5|15
TGTGCCAGCAGTGCTGGACCGGGACAGGGGGAGACCCAGTACTTC
CASSAGPGQGETQYF
>once|TRBV9|TRBD1|TRBJ2-2|15
TGTGCCAGCAGCGTAGAGGGGGCTGGCACCGGGGAGCTGTTTTTT
CASSVEGAGTGELFF
>-|TRBV5-1|TRBD1|TRBJ1-4|14
TGCGCCAGCAGCTTGGCGGGACAGGGTGAAAAACTGTTTTTT
CASSLAGQGEKLFF
>-|TRBV7-3|-|TRBJ2-5|13
TGTGCCAGCAGCTCCCAGGACCAAGAGACCCAGTACTTC
CASSSQDQETQYF
>-|TRBV5-4|TRBD2|TRBJ2-1|14
TGTGCCAGCAGCTTTCGGCGGGAGGTCAATGAGCAGTTCTTC
CASSFRREVNEQFF
>-|TRBV28|-|TRBJ1-3|14
TGTGCCAGCAGAGAGGGGAGCTCTGGAAACACCATATATTTT
CASREGSSGNTIYF
>few|TRBV19|-|TRBJ1-1|14
TGTGCCAGTAGTATGAGAGGGGTCAACACTGAAGCTTTCTTT
CASSMRGVNTEAFF
>-|TRBV27|-|TRBJ1-1|14
TGTGCCAGCAGTTTAGGGATAATGAACACTGAAGCTTTCTTT
CASSLGIMNTEAFF
>-|TRBV27|-|TRBJ2-7|14
TGTGCCAGCAGTTTTAGGGAGAGTCGGGTCGAGCAGTACTTC
CASSFRESRVEQYF
>-|TRBV19|-|TRBJ1-5|14
TGTGCCAGTAGTATAGTCGGAGACAATCAGCCCCAGCATTTT
CASSIVGDNQPQHF
>once|TRBV5-1|-|TRBJ2-3|16
TGCGCCAGCAGCTTGGAGGGCAGGGATGGTCCAGATACGCAGTATTTT
CASSLEGRDGPDTQYF
>-|TRBV5-4|-|TRBJ1-2|13
TGTGCCAGCAGCCCGGGATCTGGAGGTGGCTACACCTTC
CASSPGSGGGYTF
>-|TRBV27|TRBD1|TRBJ1-5|18
TGTGCCAGCAGTTTAAGGGGGACAGGGGGCCTAGTCAATCAGCCCCAGCATTTT
CASSLRGTGGLVNQPQHF
>-|TRBV7-9|-|TRBJ1-3|14
TGTGCCAGCAGCTTATTCGGGTCTGGAAACACCATATATTTT
CASSLFGSGNTIYF
>-|TRBV6-5|-|TRBJ1-5|12
TGTGCCAGCAACAGGCGCGGTCAGCCCCAGCATTTT
CASNRRGQPQHF
>-|TRBV5-4|-|TRBJ2-3|16
TGTGCCAGCAGCTTGATGTTGTCGGGGGGCAGAGATACGCAGTATTTT
CASSLMLSGGRDTQYF
>-|TRBV5-4|TRBD1|TRBJ2-7|14
TGTGCCAGCAGCTTATCGGGACAGTTATACGAGCAGTACTTC
CASSLSGQLYEQYF
>-|TRBV5-1|TRBD1|TRBJ2-2|17
TGCGCCAGCAGCTCTGGAGGGGGACAGGGTAACACCGGGGAGCTGTTTTTT
CASSSGGGQGNTGELFF
>once|TRBV7-9|-|TRBJ2-1|12
TGTGCCAGCAGCTTAGAGGCGGGATGGGAGTTCTTC
CASSLEAGWEFF
>once|TRBV5-6|-|TRBJ1-4|14
TGTGCCAGCAGCTTTCGGGGCGTAGGTGAAAAACTGTTTTTT
CASSFRGVGEKLFF
>-|TRBV28|-|TRBJ1-4|13
TGTGCCAGCAGTGCAGGGGAGGTTGAAAAACTGTTTTTT
CASSAGEVEKLFF
>-|TRBV27|-|TRBJ1-2|14
TGTGCCAGCAGTTTAGACGGAACCATCTATGGCTACACCTTC
CASSLDGTIYGYTF
>-|TRBV2|-|TRBJ2-7|13
TGTGCCAGCGCGGGAGTAGGGGGCTACGAGCAGTACTTC
CASAGVGGYEQYF
>-|TRBV7-9|-|TRBJ2-1|13
TGTGCCAGCAGCTTAGCCCAGAACAATGAGCAGTTCTTC
CASSLAQNNEQFF
>-|TRBV20-1|-|TRBJ2-1|11
TGCAGTGCTAGAGATAATCATGAGCAGTTCTTC
CSARDNHEQFF
>-|TRBV11-3|-|TRBJ2-5|14
TGTGCCAGCAGCTTGGGGGGGACAATTGAGACCCAGTACTTC
CASSLGGTIETQYF
>once|TRBV7-9|-|TRBJ2-7|15
TGTGCCAGCAGCTTAAGGGCCGGGGGCAACTACGAGCAGTACTTC
CASSLRAGGNYEQYF
>-|TRBV28|TRBD1|TRBJ1-2|14
TGTGCCAGCAGTATCCGGGACAGGGGGCTGGGCTACACCTTC
CASSIRDRGLGYTF
>once|TRBV7-6|TRBD1|TRBJ1-1|13
TGTGCCAGCAGCTCCGACAGGGACACTGAAGCTTTCTTT
CASSSDRDTEAFF
>-|TRBV4-1|TRBD2|TRBJ2-3|18
TGCGCCAGCAGCCCACCTAAAAGTACTAGCGGGGGGGCCTATACGCAGTATTTT
CASSPPKSTSGGAYTQYF
>-|TRBV14|TRBD1|TRBJ2-5|18
TGTGCCAGCAGCCAAGGCCCTCCCGACAGGGTACGGCGAGAGACCCAGTACTTC
CASSQGPPDRVRRETQYF
>-|TRBV5-6|-|TRBJ1-2|14
TGTGCCAGCAGCTTGCTGTGGGGCTCCTATGGCTACACCTTC
CASSLLWGSYGYTF
>-|TRBV14|-|TRBJ2-3|13
TGTGCCAGCAGCCAAATCCGCGAAGATACGCAGTATTTT
CASSQIREDTQYF
>-|TRBV13|-|TRBJ2-3|16
TGTGCCAGCAGCTTTTTGGGAGGGGGGGCCACAGATACGCAGTATTTT
CASSFLGGGATDTQYF
>-|TRBV19|TRBD1|TRBJ2-7|13
TGTGCCAGTAGTAAAACAGGGGGCTACGAGCAGTACTTC
CASSKTGGYEQYF
>-|TRBV5-4|-|TRBJ2-1|13
TGTGCCAGCAGCCCAAACCCCTACAATGAGCAGTTCTTC
CASSPNPYNEQFF
>-|TRBV19|TRBD1|TRBJ2-7|15
TGTGCCAGTAGCCCGGACAGGGGGCATTCCTACGAGCAGTACTTC
CASSPDRGHSYEQYF
>-|TRBV7-9|-|TRBJ2-3|15
TGTGCCAGCAGCCCCCACCCAAGGAAGACAGATACGCAGTATTTT
CASSPHPRKTDTQYF
>-|TRBV11-2|TRBD2|TRBJ2-2|16
TGTGCCAGCAGCCAGAGACTAGCGGCAGCCGCCGGGGAGCTGTTTTTT
CASSQRLAAAAGELFF
>-|TRBV5-1|-|TRBJ2-5|14
TGCGCCAGCAGGAGCGGGACACTAGAAGAGACCCAGTACTTC
CASRSGTLEETQYF
>-|TRBV7-2|TRBD2|TRBJ2-5|17
TGTGCCAGCAGACTACCGGGGGGACTAGCAAGGCAAGAGACCCAGTACTTC
CASRLPGGLARQETQYF
>-|TRBV7-2|-|TRBJ2-1|14
TGTGCCAGCAGCTTTGGCAGCGAAGGGAATGAGCAGTTCTTC
CASSFGSEGNEQFF
>-|TRBV5-1|-|TRBJ1-2|14
TGCGCCAGCAGCTTGGGTACAGGGAGTTATGGCTACACCTTC
CASSLGTGSYGYTF
>-|TRBV18|-|TRBJ2-3|18
TGTGCCAGCTCACCACCCGAGGCTGAGGGGAGTTGGACAGATACGCAGTATTTT
CASSPPEAEGSWTDTQYF
>-|TRBV2|-|TRBJ1-6|13
TGTGCCAGCAGACAGTCGGATAATTCACCCCTCCACTTT
CASRQSDNSPLHF
>-|TRBV11-2|-|TRBJ2-7|12
TGTGCCAGCAGCTCTCAGGGTTACGAGCAGTACTTC
CASSSQGYEQYF